The 2 T cell receptor beta chains below come from one sample, sequenced in a study of T cells in narcolepsy. Profiling relied on immunoSEQ multiplex PCR, and the TCRdb table lists in-frame clones only, not all of them. This table has roughly 32,000 clones, 80% to 90% appearing once. Sequencing was done on a sample of CD45RA- memory CD4+ T cells from PBMCs. These receptors were obtained from a human donor with narcolepsy.

This rearrangement joins TRBV27 to TRBJ1-4; TRBD1 matches at 10 bases. The CDR3 covers 17 residues. V lost 4 bases to trimming and J lost 4 bases; unmatched junction nucleotides: 9. Germline V lookup: CDR1 MNHEY, CDR2 SMNVEV (reference sequence). The CDR3 sequence: CASSWGTGDSHNEKLFF. CDR3 DNA sequence: TGTGCCAGCAGTTGGGGGACAGGGGACAGCCATAATGAAAAACTGTTTTTT.

The chain joins TRBV20-1 to TRBJ1-2, with D unclear. The CDR3 is 10 residues long. Trimming shortened V by 6 bases and J by 8 bases, and 10 bases separated the two germline ends. Germline V gene lookup returns CDR1 DFQATT and CDR2 SNEGSKA (reference sequence). The CDR3 here is CSAGRWGYTF. The CDR3 bases are TGCAGTGCCGGCCGTTGGGGCTACACCTTC.